This TCR beta chain was retrieved from a study of T cells in Graves' hyperthyroidism and ophthalmopathy. As for this clonotype: Its antigen is not known.

Whole-study findings and limits: Ophthalmopathy was told apart from stable hyperthyroidism by a 13 V-J model. Blood also carried most thyroid clonotypes expanded above 0.001.

Investigators excluded patients with uncontrolled infection, other autoimmune disease, pregnancy or lactation. Clinical symptoms, serum thyroxine, TRAb, thyroid ultrasound and orbital computed tomography established diagnosis. Germline loops: CDR1 MNHEY, CDR2 SVGEGT. The CDR3 sequence is 15 residues long. With 6 bases removed from V and 1 base from J, the gap between germline ends came to 16 bases. It was RNA transcripts that yielded the amplified TCR beta CDR3 regions. Researchers ran a first-round RT-PCR on the TCR CDR3 using the HTBI primer set. TCRdb re-derived calls from the multiplex PCR reads in MiXCR, one entry per CDR3 protein. The profile covers 450,000 to 700,000 distinct CDR3 sequences, with 40% to 55% appearing a single time and roughly 19% taken by the ten largest.

The sequence came from an adult woman with Graves' disease, either hyperthyroidism or ophthalmopathy (not recorded which). This chain uses TRBV6-2 or TRBV6-3 with TRBJ2-7; maybe TRBD2 (6 bases). Sequencing used peripheral blood or thyroid tissue (not recorded which). The CDR3 DNA follows: TGTGCCAGCAGATCGGGGGTCCCCGGGTCCTACGAGCAGTACTTC. It yields the protein CASRSGVPGSYEQYF.